This TCR beta chain was documented in a study of shared clonotypes between healthy human individuals. Across the study: Per donor, three plates held CD4 naive cells, three held CD4 memory, two held CD8 naive and one held CD8 memory.

The study, taken as a whole, reports: Genetic and exposure-history diversity was limited by the small donor number.

Measured with immunoSEQ multiplex PCR; TCRdb has only the in-frame clones, and not every one. The sample yields about 980,000 clones, less than 85% seen once. This clone was observed at least ten times. No antigen is known for it. Sequencing was done on a sample of memory CD4+ T cells sorted from blood. The subset is: CD45RA-negative fraction. The receptor comes from a man aged 18-30 years in good health.

Here the CDR3 reads CAWSLGNQPQHF. DNA of the CDR3: TGTGCCTGGAGTTTGGGGAATCAGCCCCAGCATTTT. This chain links TRBV30 with TRBJ1-5; D gene unclear. In germline, CDR1 is GTSNPN, CDR2 SVGIG (reference sequence). There are 12 residues in the CDR3. The germline V and J ends were trimmed by 2 bases and 4 bases, with 6 bases remaining between them. The complete variable domain, with remaining parts taken from reference TRBV30 and TRBJ1-5, reads SQTIHQWPATLVQPVGSPLSLECTVEGTSNPNLYWYRQAAGRGLQLLFYSVGIGQISSEVPQNLSASRPQDRQFILSSKKLLLSDSGFYLCAWSLGNQPQHFGDGTRLSIL.